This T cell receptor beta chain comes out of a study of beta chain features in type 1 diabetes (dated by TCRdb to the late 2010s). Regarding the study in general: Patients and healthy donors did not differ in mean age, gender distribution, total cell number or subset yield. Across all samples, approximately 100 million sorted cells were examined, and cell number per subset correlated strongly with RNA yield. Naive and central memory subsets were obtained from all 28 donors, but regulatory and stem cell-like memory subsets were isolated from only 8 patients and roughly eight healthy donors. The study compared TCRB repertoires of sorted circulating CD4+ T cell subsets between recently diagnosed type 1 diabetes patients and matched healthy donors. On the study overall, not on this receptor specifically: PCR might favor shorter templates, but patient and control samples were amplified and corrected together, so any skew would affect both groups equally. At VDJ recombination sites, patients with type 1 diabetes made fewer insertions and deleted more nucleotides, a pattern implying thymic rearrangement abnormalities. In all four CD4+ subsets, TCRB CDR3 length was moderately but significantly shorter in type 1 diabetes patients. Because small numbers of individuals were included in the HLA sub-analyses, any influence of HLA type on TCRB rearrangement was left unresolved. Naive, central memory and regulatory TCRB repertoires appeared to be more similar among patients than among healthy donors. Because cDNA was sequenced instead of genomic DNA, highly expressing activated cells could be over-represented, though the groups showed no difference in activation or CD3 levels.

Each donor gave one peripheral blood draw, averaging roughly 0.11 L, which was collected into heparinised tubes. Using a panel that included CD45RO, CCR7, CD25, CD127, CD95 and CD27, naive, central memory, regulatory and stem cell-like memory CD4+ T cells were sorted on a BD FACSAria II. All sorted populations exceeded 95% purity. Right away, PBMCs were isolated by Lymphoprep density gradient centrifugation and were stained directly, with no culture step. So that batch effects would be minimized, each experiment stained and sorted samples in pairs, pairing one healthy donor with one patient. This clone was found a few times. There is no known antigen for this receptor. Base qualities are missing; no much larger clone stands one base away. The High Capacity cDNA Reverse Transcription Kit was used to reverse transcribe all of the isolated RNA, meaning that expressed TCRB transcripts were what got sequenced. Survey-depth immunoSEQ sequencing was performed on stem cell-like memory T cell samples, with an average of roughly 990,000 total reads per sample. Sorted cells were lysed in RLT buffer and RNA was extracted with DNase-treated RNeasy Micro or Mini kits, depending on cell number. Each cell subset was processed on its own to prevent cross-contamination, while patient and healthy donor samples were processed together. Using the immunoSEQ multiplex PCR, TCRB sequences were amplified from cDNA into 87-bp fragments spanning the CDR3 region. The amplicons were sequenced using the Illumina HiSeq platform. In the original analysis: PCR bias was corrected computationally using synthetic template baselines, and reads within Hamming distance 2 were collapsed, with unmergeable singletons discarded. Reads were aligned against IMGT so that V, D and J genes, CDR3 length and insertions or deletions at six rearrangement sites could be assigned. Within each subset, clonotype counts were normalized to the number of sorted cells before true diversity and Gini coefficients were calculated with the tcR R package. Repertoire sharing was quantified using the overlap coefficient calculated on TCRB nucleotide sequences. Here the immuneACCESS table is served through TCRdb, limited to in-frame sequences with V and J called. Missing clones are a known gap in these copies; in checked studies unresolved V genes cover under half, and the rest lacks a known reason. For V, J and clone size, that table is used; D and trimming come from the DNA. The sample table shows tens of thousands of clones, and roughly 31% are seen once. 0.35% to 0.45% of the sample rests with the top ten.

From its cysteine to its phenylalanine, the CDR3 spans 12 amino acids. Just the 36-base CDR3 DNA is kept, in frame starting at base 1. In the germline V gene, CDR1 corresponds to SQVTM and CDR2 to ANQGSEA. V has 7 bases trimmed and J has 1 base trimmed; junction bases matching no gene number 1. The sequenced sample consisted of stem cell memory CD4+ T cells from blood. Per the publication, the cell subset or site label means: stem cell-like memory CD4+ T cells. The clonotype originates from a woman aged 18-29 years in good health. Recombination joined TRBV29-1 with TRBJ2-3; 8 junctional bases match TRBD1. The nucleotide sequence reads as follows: TGCAGCGGGGGACAGGGCACAGATACGCAGTATTTT. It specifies CSGGQGTDTQYF.